This TCR beta chain comes out of a study of blood T cell repertoires in COVID-19 (dated by TCRdb to 2018 to 2020). Background on the whole study: Samples covering the acute and convalescent phases of COVID-19 were provided by collaborators in the United States, Italy and Spain. A freely available public database, intended as a resource for researchers studying the immune response to SARS-CoV-2, is where the repertoires were released. Where available, HLA class I and class II types were obtained from metadata supplied by the sample provider rather than from assay-based typing. Subjects who had been exposed to COVID-19, were actively infected with it, or had recovered from it provided the deeply sampled blood TCRbeta repertoires that made up the dataset. Nearly every sample came with metadata listing a de-identified subject ID, COVID-19 status, age in years and sex. Samples were obtained from the ongoing ImmuneRACE study (first 160 participants) and from about 1,300 subjects provided by 6 global collaborators. The material from the prospective study consisted of cDNA or gDNA derived from T cells, B-cell-depleted T cells, or PBMCs. Results and caveats for the whole study, not just this receptor: How much clinical and demographic metadata was included differed by source and by participant, and the metadata was provided uncurated.

Reading the germline V gene gives CDR1 SQVTM and CDR2 ANQGSEA. The cysteine opens and the phenylalanine closes a CDR3 of 12 amino acids. CDR3 DNA is the only sequence kept; it has 36 bases, read in frame from the first base. V sheds 4 bases and J sheds 1 base, leaving 7 bases between their ends. TCRbeta CDR3 regions were amplified from genomic DNA by means of the immunoSEQ Assay, a bias-controlled multiplex PCR. Turning to the authors' computational methods: Within the assay, amplification of reference gene primers was used to estimate how many nucleated cells each sample contained. To quantify the absolute abundance of each unique TCRbeta CDR3 rearrangement, sequence reads were collapsed and filtered. For each sample, productive Simpson clonality was calculated as the square root of Simpson's diversity index across productive rearrangements. TCRdb limited this immuneACCESS table to in-frame rearrangements with V and J called. A share of clones is missing; checked studies link under half to unresolved V genes, and the rest is unexplained. That table supplies the V and J calls and clone size; D and trimming were determined from the DNA. The sample table contains about 34,000 clones; only one count was recorded for roughly 74% of them. The ten largest clones capture 14% to 15% of the sample.

Whole blood was collected in K2EDTA tubes by collaborating institutions according to the institutions' own protocols. For TCRbeta analysis, collaborators shipped samples as frozen whole blood, isolated PBMCs, or DNA extracted from either of those sample types. Regarding this clone: The antigen it recognizes is unknown. Per-base quality was not reported, and no clone a single base away is much larger than it.

The chain couples TRBV29-1 to TRBJ2-5; a weak D assignment points to TRBD2 (6 bases agree). Sequenced: peripheral blood. The sequence was obtained from an elderly man with active or convalescent COVID-19. The CDR3 region has the sequence CSVGSGQETQYF. The nucleotide sequence is TGCAGCGTTGGTAGCGGCCAAGAGACCCAGTACTTC.